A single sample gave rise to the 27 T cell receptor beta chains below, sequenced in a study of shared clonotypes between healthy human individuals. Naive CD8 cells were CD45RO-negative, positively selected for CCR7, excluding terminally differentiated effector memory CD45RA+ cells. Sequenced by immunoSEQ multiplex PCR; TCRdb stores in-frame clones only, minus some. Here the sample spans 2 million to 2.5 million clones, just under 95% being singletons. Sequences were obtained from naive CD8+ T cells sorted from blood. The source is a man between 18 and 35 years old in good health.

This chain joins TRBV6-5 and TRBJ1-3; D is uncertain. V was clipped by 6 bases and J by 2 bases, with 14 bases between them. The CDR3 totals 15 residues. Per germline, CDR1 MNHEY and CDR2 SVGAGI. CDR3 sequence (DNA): TGTGCCAGCAGCTTTAATGGGGAACCTGGAAACACCATATATTTT. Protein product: CASSFNGEPGNTIYF.

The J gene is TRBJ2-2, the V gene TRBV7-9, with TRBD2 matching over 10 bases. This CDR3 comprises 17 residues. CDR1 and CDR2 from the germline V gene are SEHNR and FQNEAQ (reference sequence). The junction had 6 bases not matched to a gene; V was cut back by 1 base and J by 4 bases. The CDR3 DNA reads TGTGCCAGCAGCTTAGAGTGGCTAGCGGGAGCCACCGGGGAGCTGTTTTTT. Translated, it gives CASSLEWLAGATGELFF.

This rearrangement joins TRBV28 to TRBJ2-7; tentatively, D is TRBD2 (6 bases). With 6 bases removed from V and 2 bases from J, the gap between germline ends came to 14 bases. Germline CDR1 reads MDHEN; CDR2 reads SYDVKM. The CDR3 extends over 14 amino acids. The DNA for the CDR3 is TGTGCCAGCAGCAACGTAGGAGGGGCCTACGAGCAGTACTTC. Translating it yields CASSNVGGAYEQYF.

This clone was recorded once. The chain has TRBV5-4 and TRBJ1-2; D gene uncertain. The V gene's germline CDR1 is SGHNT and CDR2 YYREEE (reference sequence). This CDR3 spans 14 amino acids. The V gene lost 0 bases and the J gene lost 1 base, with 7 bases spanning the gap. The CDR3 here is CASSLANSNYGYTF. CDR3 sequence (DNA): TGTGCCAGCAGCTTGGCCAACAGTAACTATGGCTACACCTTC.

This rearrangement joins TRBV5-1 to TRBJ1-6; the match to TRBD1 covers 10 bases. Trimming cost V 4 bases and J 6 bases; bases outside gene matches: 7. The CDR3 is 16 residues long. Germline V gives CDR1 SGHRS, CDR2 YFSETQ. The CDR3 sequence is CASSLGTGAFNSPLHF. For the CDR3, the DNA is TGCGCCAGCAGCCTCGGGACAGGGGCTTTTAATTCACCCCTCCACTTT.

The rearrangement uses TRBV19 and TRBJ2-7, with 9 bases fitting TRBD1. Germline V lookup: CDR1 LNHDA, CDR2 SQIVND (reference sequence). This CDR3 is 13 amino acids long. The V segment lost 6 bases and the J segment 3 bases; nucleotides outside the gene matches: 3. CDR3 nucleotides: TGTGCCAGTAGCTGGGGACAGGGCTACGAGCAGTACTTC. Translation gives CASSWGQGYEQYF.

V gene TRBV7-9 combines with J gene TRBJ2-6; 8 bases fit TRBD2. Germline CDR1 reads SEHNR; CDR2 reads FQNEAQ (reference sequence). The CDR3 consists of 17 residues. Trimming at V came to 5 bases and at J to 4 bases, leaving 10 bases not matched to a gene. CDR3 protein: CASSPGGAGRGANVLTF. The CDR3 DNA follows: TGTGCCAGCAGCCCGGGAGGGGCGGGCCGAGGGGCCAACGTCCTGACTTTC.

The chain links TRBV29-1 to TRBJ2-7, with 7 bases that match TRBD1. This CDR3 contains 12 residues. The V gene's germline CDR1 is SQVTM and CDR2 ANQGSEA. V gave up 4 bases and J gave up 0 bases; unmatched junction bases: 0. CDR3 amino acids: CSVGQGSYEQYF. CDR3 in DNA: TGCAGCGTTGGACAGGGCTCCTACGAGCAGTACTTC.

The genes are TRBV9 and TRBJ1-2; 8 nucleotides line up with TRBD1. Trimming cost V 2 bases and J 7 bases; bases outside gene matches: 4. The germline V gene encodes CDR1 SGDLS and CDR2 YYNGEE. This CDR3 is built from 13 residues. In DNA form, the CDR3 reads TGTGCCAGCAGCGTTCAGGGGGCGGGTGGCTACACCTTC. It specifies CASSVQGAGGYTF.

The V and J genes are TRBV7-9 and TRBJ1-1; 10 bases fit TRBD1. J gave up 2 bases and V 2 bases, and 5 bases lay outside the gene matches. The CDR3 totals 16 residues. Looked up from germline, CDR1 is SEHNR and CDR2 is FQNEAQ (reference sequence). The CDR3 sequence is CASSLSGTGDNTEAFF. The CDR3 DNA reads TGTGCCAGCAGCTTATCCGGGACAGGGGACAACACTGAAGCTTTCTTT.

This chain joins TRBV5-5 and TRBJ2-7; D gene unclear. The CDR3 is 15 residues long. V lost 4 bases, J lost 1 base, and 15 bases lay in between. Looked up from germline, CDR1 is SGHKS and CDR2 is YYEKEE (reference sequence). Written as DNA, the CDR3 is TGTGCCAGCAGCCCGACCCCGCTTAGTTCCTACGAGCAGTACTTC. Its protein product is CASSPTPLSSYEQYF.

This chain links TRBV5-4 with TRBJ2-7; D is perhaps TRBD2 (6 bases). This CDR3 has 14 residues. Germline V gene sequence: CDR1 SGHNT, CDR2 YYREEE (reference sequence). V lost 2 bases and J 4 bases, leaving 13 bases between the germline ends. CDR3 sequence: CASSFHGGGYEQYF. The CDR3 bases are TGTGCCAGCAGCTTTCACGGGGGTGGGTACGAGCAGTACTTC.

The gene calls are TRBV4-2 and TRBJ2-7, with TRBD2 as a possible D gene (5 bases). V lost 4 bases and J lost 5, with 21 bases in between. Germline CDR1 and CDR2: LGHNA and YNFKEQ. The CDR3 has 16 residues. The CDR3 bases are TGTGCCAGCAGCCCTCGTCGCCGGGGAGAAACGGACGAGCAGTACTTC. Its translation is CASSPRRRGETDEQYF.

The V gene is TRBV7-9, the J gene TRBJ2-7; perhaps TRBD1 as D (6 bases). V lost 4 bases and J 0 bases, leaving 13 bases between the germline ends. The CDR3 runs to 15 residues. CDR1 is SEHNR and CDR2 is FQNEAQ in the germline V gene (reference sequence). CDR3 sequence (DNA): TGTGCCAGCAGCTCTTACGGGACAAGCTCCTACGAGCAGTACTTC. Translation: CASSSYGTSSYEQYF.

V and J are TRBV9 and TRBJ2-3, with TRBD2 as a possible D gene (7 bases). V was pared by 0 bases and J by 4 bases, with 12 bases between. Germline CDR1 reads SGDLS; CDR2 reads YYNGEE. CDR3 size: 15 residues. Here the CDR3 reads CASSVGRGPADTQYF. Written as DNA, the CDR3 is TGTGCCAGCAGCGTAGGGCGGGGGCCGGCAGATACGCAGTATTTT.

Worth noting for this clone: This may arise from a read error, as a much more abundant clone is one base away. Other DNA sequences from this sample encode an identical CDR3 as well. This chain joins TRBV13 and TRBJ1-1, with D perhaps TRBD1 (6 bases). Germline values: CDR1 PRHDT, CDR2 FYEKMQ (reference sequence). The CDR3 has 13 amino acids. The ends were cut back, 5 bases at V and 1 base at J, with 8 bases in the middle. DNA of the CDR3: TGTGCCAGCAGCCTGACAGGGAACACTGAAGCTTTCTTT. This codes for CASSLTGNTEAFF. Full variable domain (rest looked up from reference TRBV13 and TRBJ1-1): AAGVIQSPRHLIKEKRETATLKCYPIPRHDTVYWYQQGPGQDPQFLISFYEKMQSDKGSIPDRFSAQQFSDYHSELNMSSLELGDSALYFCASSLTGNTEAFFGQGTRLTVV.

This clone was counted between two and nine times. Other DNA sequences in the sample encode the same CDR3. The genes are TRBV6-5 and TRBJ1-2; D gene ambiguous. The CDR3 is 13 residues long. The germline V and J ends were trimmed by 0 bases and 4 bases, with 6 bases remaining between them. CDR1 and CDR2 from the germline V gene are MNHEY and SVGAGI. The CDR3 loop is CASSYSNSYGYTF. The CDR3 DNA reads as TGTGCCAGCAGTTACTCGAACAGCTATGGCTACACCTTC.

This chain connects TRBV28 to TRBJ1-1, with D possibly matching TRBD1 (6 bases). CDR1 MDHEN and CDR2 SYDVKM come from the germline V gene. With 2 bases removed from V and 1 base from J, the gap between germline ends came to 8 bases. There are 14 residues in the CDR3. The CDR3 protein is CASSLGQQNTEAFF. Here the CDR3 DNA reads TGTGCCAGCAGTTTAGGACAGCAGAACACTGAAGCTTTCTTT.

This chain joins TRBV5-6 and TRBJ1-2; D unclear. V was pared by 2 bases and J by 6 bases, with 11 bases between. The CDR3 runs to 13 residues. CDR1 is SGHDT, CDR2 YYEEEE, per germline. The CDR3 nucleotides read TGTGCCAGCAGCTTCCCTAGGGCGGATGGCTACACCTTC. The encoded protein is CASSFPRADGYTF.

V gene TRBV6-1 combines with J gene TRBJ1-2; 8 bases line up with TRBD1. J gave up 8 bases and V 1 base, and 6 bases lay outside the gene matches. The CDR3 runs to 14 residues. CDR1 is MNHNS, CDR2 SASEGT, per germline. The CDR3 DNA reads TGTGCCAGCAGTGAAGGGCAGGGGGCGGGAGGCTACACCTTC. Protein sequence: CASSEGQGAGGYTF.

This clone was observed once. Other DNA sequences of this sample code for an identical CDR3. The chain's CDR3 is CASSQGGISYEQYF. CDR3 in DNA: TGCGCCAGCAGCCAAGGAGGGATCTCCTACGAGCAGTACTTC. This chain links TRBV4-1 with TRBJ2-7, with D tentatively TRBD2 (5 bases). Germline CDR1 and CDR2: MGHRA and YSYEKL. V gave up 1 base and J gave up 0 bases, with 7 bases separating them. The CDR3 has 14 amino acids.

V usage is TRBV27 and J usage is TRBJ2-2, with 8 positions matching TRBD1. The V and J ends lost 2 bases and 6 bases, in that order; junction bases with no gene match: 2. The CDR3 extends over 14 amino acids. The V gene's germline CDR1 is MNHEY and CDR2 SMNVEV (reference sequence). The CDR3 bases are TGTGCCAGCAGTTTACTCAGGGGGCCCGGGGAGCTGTTTTTT. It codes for CASSLLRGPGELFF.

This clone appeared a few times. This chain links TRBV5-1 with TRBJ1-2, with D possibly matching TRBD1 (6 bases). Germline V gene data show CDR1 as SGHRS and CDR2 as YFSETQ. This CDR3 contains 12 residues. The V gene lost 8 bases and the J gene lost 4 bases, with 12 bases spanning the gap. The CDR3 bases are TGCGCCAGTCACGGACAGTCCTATGGCTACACCTTC. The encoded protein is CASHGQSYGYTF.

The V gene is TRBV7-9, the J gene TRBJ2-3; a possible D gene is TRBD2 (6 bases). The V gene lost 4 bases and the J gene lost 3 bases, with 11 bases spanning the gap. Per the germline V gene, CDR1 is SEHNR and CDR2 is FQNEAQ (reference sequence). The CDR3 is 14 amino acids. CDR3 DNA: TGTGCCAGCAGCTCTAGCGTTGGTACAGATACGCAGTATTTT. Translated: CASSSSVGTDTQYF.

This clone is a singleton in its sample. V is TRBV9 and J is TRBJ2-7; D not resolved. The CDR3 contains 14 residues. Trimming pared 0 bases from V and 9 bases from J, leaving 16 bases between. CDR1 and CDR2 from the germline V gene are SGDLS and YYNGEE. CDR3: CASSVEGLRDGQYF. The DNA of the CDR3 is TGTGCCAGCAGCGTAGAGGGTTTGAGAGACGGGCAGTACTTC.

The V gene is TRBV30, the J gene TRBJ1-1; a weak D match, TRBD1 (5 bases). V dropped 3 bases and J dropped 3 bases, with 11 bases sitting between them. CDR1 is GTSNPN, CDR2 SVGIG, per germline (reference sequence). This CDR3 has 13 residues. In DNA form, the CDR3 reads TGTGCCTGGAGCCGCCGGGGCTACACTGAAGCTTTCTTT. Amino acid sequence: CAWSRRGYTEAFF. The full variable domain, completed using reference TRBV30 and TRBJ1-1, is SQTIHQWPATLVQPVGSPLSLECTVEGTSNPNLYWYRQAAGRGLQLLFYSVGIGQISSEVPQNLSASRPQDRQFILSSKKLLLSDSGFYLCAWSRRGYTEAFFGQGTRLTVV.

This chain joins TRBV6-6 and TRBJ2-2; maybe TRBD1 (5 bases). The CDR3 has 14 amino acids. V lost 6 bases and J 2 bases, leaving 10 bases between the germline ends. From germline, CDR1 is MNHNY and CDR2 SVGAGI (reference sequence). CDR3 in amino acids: CASRGRLNTGELFF. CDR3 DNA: TGTGCCAGCAGGGGGCGGTTAAACACCGGGGAGCTGTTTTTT.